The 16 T cell receptor beta chains in this list originate from one sample, sequenced in a study of human T cells and chemical hapten exposure. Noted time point: patch test 1, 2 weeks after DPC sensitization. Treatment denoted: therapeutic diphenylcyclopropenone sensitization with weekly scalp DPC. TCRdb passed the RACE reads through MiXCR, listing each CDR3 protein once. The sample carries 95,000 to 150,000 distinct CDR3 sequences, roughly 13% recorded once. The sample consisted of whole blood, taken in connection with sensitization to the hapten diphenylcyclopropenone (DPC). Receptors were obtained from a man between 18 and 29 years old with alopecia areata. Some clones in this sample may be carry-over from other donors' samples.

The chain combines TRBV20-1 with TRBJ2-1; no firm D call. The CDR3 consists of 13 residues. Germline CDR1 DFQATT, CDR2 SNEGSKA (reference sequence). V lost 6 bases to trimming and J lost 1 base, with 10 bases between them. CDR3 nucleotides: TGCAGTGCGGAAAGGTCTTCCTACAATGAGCAGTTCTTC. It encodes CSAERSSYNEQFF.

V is TRBV7-3 and J is TRBJ1-6, with D unresolved. Germline-derived CDR1 and CDR2 are SGHTA and FQGTGA. This CDR3 spans 22 amino acids. V lost 2 bases and J 0 bases, leaving 26 bases between the germline ends. The CDR3 DNA sequence: TGTGCCAGCAGCTTATGGGAGGGCCGCAGGAGCGACCTCAGCTCCTATAATTCACCCCTCCACTTT. This codes for CASSLWEGRRSDLSSYNSPLHF.

The chain is built from TRBV7-2 and TRBJ1-4, with no clear D. V was trimmed by 4 bases and J by 8 bases, leaving 8 bases between them. Germline V lookup: CDR1 SGHTA, CDR2 FQGNSA. This CDR3 contains 12 residues. The CDR3 loop is CASSSLREKLFF. The CDR3 DNA sequence: TGTGCCAGCAGCTCACTTAGGGAAAAACTGTTTTTT.

The chain employs TRBV14 and TRBJ2-1; 7 bases agree with TRBD1. CDR3 length equals 12 residues. The junction had 4 bases not matched to a gene; V was cut back by 5 bases and J by 9 bases. The germline gives CDR1 SGHDN, CDR2 FVKESK. The CDR3, as DNA: TGTGCCAGCAGCTCTGACAGGGCTGAGCAGTTCTTC. This gives the protein CASSSDRAEQFF.

This clonotype was seen a handful of times. The rearrangement uses TRBV29-1 and TRBJ1-2; 10 nucleotides agree with TRBD1. The V gene end was trimmed by 7 bases and the J gene end by 6 bases; junction bases not matched to a gene: 2. Germline CDR1 is SQVTM and CDR2 is ANQGSEA. The CDR3 is 11 residues long. The CDR3, as DNA: TGCAGCGCGGGGACAGGGGATGGCTACACCTTC. Its translation is CSAGTGDGYTF.

The chain uses TRBV4-3 and TRBJ1-2; 10 bases agree with TRBD1. Germline V CDR1 and CDR2: LGHNA, YSLEER. This CDR3 region has 16 residues. V was clipped by 2 bases and J by 8 bases; unmatched bases: 11. This CDR3 is CASSQNRDRGSVGYTF. The CDR3 DNA follows: TGCGCCAGCAGCCAAAATCGGGACAGGGGATCTGTGGGCTACACCTTC.

The V and J genes are TRBV12-3 or TRBV12-4 and TRBJ2-6; D is undetermined. There are 16 residues in the CDR3. V was clipped by 6 bases and J by 2 bases, with 14 bases between them. The CDR3 sequence is CASRTHTGPGANVLTF. In DNA form, the CDR3 reads TGTGCCAGCAGGACCCACACCGGGCCTGGGGCCAACGTCCTGACTTTC.

V gene TRBV19 combines with J gene TRBJ1-2, with a tentative D call TRBD1 (5 bases). The CDR3 length is 14 residues. Trimming pared 4 bases from V and 3 bases from J, leaving 12 bases between. Looked up from germline, CDR1 is LNHDA and CDR2 is SQIVND (reference sequence). The CDR3 sequence is CASSRRGSDYGYTF. DNA for the CDR3: TGTGCCAGTAGTAGACGGGGGTCGGACTATGGCTACACCTTC.

J is TRBJ2-2 and V is TRBV6-4; tentatively, D is TRBD1 or TRBD2 (6 bases each). V was shortened by 2 bases and J by 3 bases, with 10 bases between the two germline ends. CDR3 length equals 15 residues. Germline CDR1 MRHNA, CDR2 SNTAGT. The CDR3 DNA sequence: TGTGCCAGCAGTGACAGGGGGGCAGACACCGGGGAGCTGTTTTTT. Its translation: CASSDRGADTGELFF.

The genes are TRBV4-1 and TRBJ2-1; D unresolved. Per the germline V gene, CDR1 is MGHRA and CDR2 is YSYEKL. The CDR3 extends over 12 amino acids. Deletions cut 1 base from V and 7 bases from J, with 5 bases between. The CDR3 spells CASSQAVNEQFF. CDR3 bases: TGCGCCAGCAGCCAAGCTGTTAATGAGCAGTTCTTC.

The V call is TRBV4-3, the J call TRBJ2-5, with 8 bases identical to TRBD2. This CDR3 comprises 17 residues. The V gene end was trimmed by 5 bases and the J gene end by 1 base; junction bases not matched to a gene: 12. Germline-derived CDR1 and CDR2 are LGHNA and YSLEER. In DNA form, the CDR3 reads TGCGCCAGCAGCGGACGCCTGAGCGGGGGAAGCCAAGAGACCCAGTACTTC. Translating gives CASSGRLSGGSQETQYF.

This clonotype was seen only a few times. CDR3 DNA sequence: TGTGCCACCAGTGATAGGACAGGGGGCTCCGGTTCGGGCACCGGGGAGCTGTTTTTT. Its translation: CATSDRTGGSGSGTGELFF. The V call is TRBV24-1, the J call TRBJ2-2; 11 positions match TRBD1. The ends lost 3 bases at V and 4 bases at J; junction bases unmatched: 12. Germline loops: CDR1 KGHDR, CDR2 SFDVKD. The CDR3 is 19 amino acids.

The chain is built from TRBV11-2 and TRBJ1-1; D gene ambiguous. This CDR3 comprises 14 residues. Germline V gene sequence: CDR1 SGHAT, CDR2 FQNNGV. V was shortened by 2 bases and J by 7 bases, with 14 bases between the two germline ends. The CDR3: CASSLFRRTLEAFF. In DNA form, the CDR3 reads TGTGCCAGCAGCTTATTCCGGCGGACCCTTGAAGCTTTCTTT. The full variable domain, with the rest looked up from reference TRBV11-2 and TRBJ1-1, is EAGVAQSPRYKIIEKRQSVAFWCNPISGHATLYWYQQILGQGPKLLIQFQNNGVVDDSQLPKDRFSAERLKGVDSTLKIQPAKLEDSAVYLCASSLFRRTLEAFFGQGTRLTVV.

This clonotype came up a few times. This rearrangement joins TRBV12-5 to TRBJ2-3; D uncertain. The CDR3 runs 15 residues. Trimming shortened V by 3 bases and J by 0 bases, and 10 bases separated the two germline ends. Germline V gene sequence: CDR1 LGHNT, CDR2 FRNRAP. CDR3 amino acids: CASGLYAFSTDTQYF. The CDR3 DNA reads TGTGCTAGTGGTTTATACGCCTTTAGCACAGATACGCAGTATTTT.

The rearrangement links TRBV5-6 to TRBJ1-2; D is perhaps TRBD1 (5 bases). Germline V CDR1 and CDR2: SGHDT, YYEEEE. The CDR3 loop spans 15 amino acids. V was pared by 2 bases and J by 7 bases, with 18 bases between. Here the CDR3 reads CASSLVRQGFRGYTF. CDR3 DNA sequence: TGTGCCAGCAGCTTAGTTCGCCAGGGATTCCGTGGCTACACCTTC.

This clonotype was seen more than once but under ten times. The CDR3 sequence is CASIPIGSGNTIYF. In DNA, the CDR3 is TGTGCCAGCATCCCAATCGGCTCTGGAAACACCATATATTTT. The chain couples TRBV7-6 to TRBJ1-3, with D hard to call. Germline CDR1 reads SGHVS; CDR2 reads FNYEAQ. V was trimmed by 7 bases and J by 0 bases, leaving 10 bases between them. This CDR3 has 14 amino acids.